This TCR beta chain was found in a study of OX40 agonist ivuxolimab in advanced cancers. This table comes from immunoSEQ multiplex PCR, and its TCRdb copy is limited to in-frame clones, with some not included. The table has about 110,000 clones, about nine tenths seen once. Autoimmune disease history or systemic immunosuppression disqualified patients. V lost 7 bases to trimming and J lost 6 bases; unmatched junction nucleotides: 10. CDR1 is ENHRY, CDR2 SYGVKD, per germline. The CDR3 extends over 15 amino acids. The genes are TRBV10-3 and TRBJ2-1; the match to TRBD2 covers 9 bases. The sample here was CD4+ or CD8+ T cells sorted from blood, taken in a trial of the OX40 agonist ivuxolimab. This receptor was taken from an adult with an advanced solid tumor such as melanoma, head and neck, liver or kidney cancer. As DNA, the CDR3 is TGTGCCATCAAAAGCGGGGGGACCCTATCCAATGAGCAGTTCTTC. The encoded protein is CAIKSGGTLSNEQFF.